A single count supports the clone carrying this T cell receptor (beta chain). The sample belongs to a study of blood T cell repertoires in COVID-19. For the study at large: Acute and convalescent COVID-19 specimens originated in the United States, Italy and Spain. Sources were T cells, B-cell-depleted T cells, or PBMCs; the material itself was cDNA or gDNA.

The cohort comprised adults aged 18 to 89 years residing in approximately 25 US areas. The CDR3 runs to 18 residues. Germline lookup yields CDR1 LNHDA and CDR2 SQIVND (reference sequence). V was shortened by 2 bases and J by 7 bases, with 26 bases between the two germline ends. In the original processing: Reference gene primer amplification gave nucleated cell count estimates. The method was immunoSEQ multiplex PCR; TCRdb's version includes in-frame clones alone and lacks a portion of them. V, J and clone size derive from that table, while D and trimming were established from the DNA sequence. The repertoire consists of roughly 250,000 clones, with roughly 93% occurring once and the leading ten covering approximately 2.4%.

The specimen was PBMCs or T cells enriched from blood (not recorded which). This receptor was obtained from a woman in her 40s with acute COVID-19. The chain has TRBV19 and TRBJ1-2; the D gene is possibly TRBD1 (5 bases). The CDR3 nucleotides read TGTGCCAGTAGTATACAGGGCTCGGTAAGGGGACTACTGGGTGGCTACACCTTC. Amino acids: CASSIQGSVRGLLGGYTF.